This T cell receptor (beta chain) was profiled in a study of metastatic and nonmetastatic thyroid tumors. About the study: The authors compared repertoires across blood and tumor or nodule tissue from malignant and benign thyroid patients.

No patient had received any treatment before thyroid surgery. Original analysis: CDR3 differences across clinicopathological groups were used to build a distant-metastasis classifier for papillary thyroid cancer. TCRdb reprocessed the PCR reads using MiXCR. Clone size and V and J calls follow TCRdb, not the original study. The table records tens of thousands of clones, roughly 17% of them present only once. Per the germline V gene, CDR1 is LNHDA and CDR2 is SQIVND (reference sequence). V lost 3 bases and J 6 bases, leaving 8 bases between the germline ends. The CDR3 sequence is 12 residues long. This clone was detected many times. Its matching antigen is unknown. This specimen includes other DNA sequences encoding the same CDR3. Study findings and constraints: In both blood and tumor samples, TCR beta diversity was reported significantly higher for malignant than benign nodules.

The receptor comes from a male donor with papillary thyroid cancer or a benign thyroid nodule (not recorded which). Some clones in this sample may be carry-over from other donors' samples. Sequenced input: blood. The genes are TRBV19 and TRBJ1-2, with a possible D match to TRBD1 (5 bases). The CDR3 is CASSIGDHGYTF. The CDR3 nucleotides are TGTGCCAGTAGTATCGGGGACCATGGCTACACCTTC.